This TCR beta chain appears in the sequencing data of a study of regulatory dendritic cells for organ transplantation. Notes on the study in general: The authors noted considerable between-person heterogeneity in alloreactive memory CD8+ cells.

Per germline, CDR1 SEHNR and CDR2 FQNEAQ (reference sequence). The CDR3 runs to 13 residues. V shed 3 bases and J shed 9 bases, with 12 bases lying between them. In the case of this clone: What it binds is not known.

The protocol was immunoSEQ multiplex PCR, while the TCRdb copy is restricted to in-frame clones and leaves out a portion. The sample consists of 25,000 to 35,000 clones, about 75% of them appearing once. The chain joins TRBV7-9 to TRBJ2-1; D is unresolved. The TCR was taken from a human donor in good health. Sequenced sample: memory CD4+ T cells from blood. The sample's subset: CD45RO+ memory T cells. CDR3 DNA: TGTGCCAGCAGCTTCATGGCCGGCGGTGAGCAGTTCTTC. This encodes CASSFMAGGEQFF.